The clone carrying this TCR beta chain came up a few times. Germline V lookup: CDR1 SGHVS, CDR2 FQNEAQ. This CDR3 spans 17 amino acids. V lost 1 base and J lost 2; bases outside the gene matches: 2. This record belongs to a study of T-cell reconstitution after alpha-beta-depleted transplantation in children. Unique molecular identifiers were incorporated when the TCRbeta library was constructed. In TCRdb, the PCR reads were re-called with MiXCR into one record per CDR3 protein. The table shows approximately 490,000 distinct CDR3 sequences, with about 12% occurring only once. The sample consisted of PBMCs from the stem cell graft donor, taken from the stem cell graft. The chain links TRBV7-8 to TRBJ2-3; 14 bases line up with TRBD2. The sequence came from a human donor who donated a stem cell graft to a child with combined immunodeficiency. In DNA form, the CDR3 reads TGTGCCAGCAGCTTAGGGACTAGCGGGGGGATCACAGATACGCAGTATTTT. It encodes CASSLGTSGGITDTQYF.